The 29 T cell receptor beta chains below all came from one sample that was sequenced in a study of CD8 T cells in Susac syndrome. After extraction with the RNeasy kit, about 0.5 to 1 ug of the RNA was reverse transcribed using random hexamers. Each CDR3 protein is one row after TCRdb ran MiXCR on the immunoSEQ multiplex PCR reads. This sample carries roughly 200,000 distinct CDR3 sequences, roughly 95% of them seen once, and the ten largest clones take around 0.093%. Sequencing used CD4+ T cells from PBMCs. These receptors came from a human donor with multiple sclerosis.

This chain connects TRBV6-1 to TRBJ2-7, with TRBD1 matching over 7 bases. Germline V gene sequence: CDR1 MNHNS, CDR2 SASEGT. V gave up 5 bases and J gave up 6 bases; unmatched junction bases: 22. CDR3 length: 18 amino acids. The CDR3 DNA follows: TGTGCCAGCAGTCAACCGGGACAGAAGAGGGGTGAGGTTATCGAGCAGTACTTC. Translating gives CASSQPGQKRGEVIEQYF.

V and J are TRBV30 and TRBJ2-7; 7 nucleotides align to TRBD2. The CDR3 runs to 12 residues. CDR1 is GTSNPN and CDR2 is SVGIG in the germline V gene (reference sequence). Trimming at V came to 4 bases and at J to 3 bases, leaving 3 bases not matched to a gene. The chain's CDR3 is CAWTSGIYEQYF. CDR3 sequence (DNA): TGTGCCTGGACTAGCGGAATCTACGAGCAGTACTTC.

V is TRBV11-2 and J is TRBJ2-1; a possible D gene is TRBD2 (7 bases). With 0 bases removed from V and 3 bases from J, the gap between germline ends came to 12 bases. This CDR3 spans 16 amino acids. Germline CDR1 is SGHAT and CDR2 is FQNNGV. CDR3 in amino acids: CASSLEPGGLYNEQFF. In DNA, the CDR3 is TGTGCCAGCAGCTTAGAACCGGGGGGCCTCTACAATGAGCAGTTCTTC.

The sample holds one count of this clonotype. The genes are TRBV5-1 and TRBJ1-1; D unclear. The length of the CDR3 is 13 residues. The V end lost 4 bases, the J end lost 1 base, and 8 bases lay between the germline ends. Germline V gives CDR1 SGHRS, CDR2 YFSETQ. The CDR3 reads CASSPYTNTEAFF. DNA of the CDR3: TGCGCCAGCAGCCCCTACACGAACACTGAAGCTTTCTTT. The whole variable domain, filled in from reference TRBV5-1 and TRBJ1-1, reads KAGVTQTPRYLIKTRGQQVTLSCSPISGHRSVSWYQQTPGQGLQFLFEYFSETQRNKGNFPGRFSGRQFSNSRSEMNVSTLELGDSALYLCASSPYTNTEAFFGQGTRLTVV.

CDR3 DNA sequence: TGCGCCAGCAGTCAGAGGGTTCTGAAGGCCCAGCATTTT. It encodes CASSQRVLKAQHF. V usage is TRBV5-1 and J usage is TRBJ1-5, with D uncertain. Deletions cut 5 bases from V and 11 bases from J, with 17 bases between. The CDR3 spans 13 residues. The V gene's germline CDR1 is SGHRS and CDR2 YFSETQ.

This sequence joins TRBV20-1 and TRBJ1-5, with TRBD1 as a possible D gene (5 bases). The germline V and J ends were trimmed by 3 bases and 9 bases, with 15 bases remaining between them. Per the germline V gene, CDR1 is DFQATT and CDR2 is SNEGSKA (reference sequence). This CDR3 spans 13 amino acids. CDR3 protein: CSARAQGARPQHF. The CDR3 DNA follows: TGCAGTGCTAGGGCGCAGGGAGCGCGGCCCCAGCATTTT.

V and J are TRBV20-1 and TRBJ1-1; maybe TRBD1 (5 bases). Germline assignment: CDR1 DFQATT and CDR2 SNEGSKA (reference sequence). The CDR3 has 14 amino acids. V gave up 2 bases and J gave up 6 bases, with 16 bases separating them. In DNA, the CDR3 is TGCAGTGCTAGATCGGGGACCGCCAGCGCTGAAGCTTTCTTT. It yields the protein CSARSGTASAEAFF.

The chain has TRBV27 and TRBJ1-5, with unresolved D. Between the trimmed V and J ends, which lost 5 bases and 4 bases, there was a span of 9 bases. The CDR3 has 13 residues. The germline gives CDR1 MNHEY, CDR2 SMNVEV (reference sequence). The CDR3 DNA reads as TGTGCCAGCAGTACCATTTGGAATCAGCCCCAGCATTTT. It yields the protein CASSTIWNQPQHF.

This chain links TRBV9 with TRBJ2-5, with 7 positions matching TRBD2. Germline CDR1 SGDLS, CDR2 YYNGEE. Trimming cost V 3 bases and J 1 base; bases outside gene matches: 15. CDR3 size: 18 residues. CDR3 in DNA: TGTGCCAGCAGCGAATCAGGGAGAGCGGGGCTAGCCCAAGAGACCCAGTACTTC. It yields the protein CASSESGRAGLAQETQYF.

This clonotype showed up just once. The chain is built from TRBV27 and TRBJ2-5; 11 bases are a match to TRBD1. V was clipped by 5 bases and J by 7 bases; unmatched bases: 9. The germline V gene has CDR1 MNHEY and CDR2 SMNVEV (reference sequence). The CDR3 loop spans 15 amino acids. CDR3 sequence reads: CASSPGTGGMGTQYF. CDR3 DNA sequence: TGTGCCAGCAGTCCCGGGACAGGGGGTATGGGGACCCAGTACTTC.

This sequence joins TRBV20-1 and TRBJ1-1; D not resolved. This CDR3 has 11 residues. Germline values: CDR1 DFQATT, CDR2 SNEGSKA (reference sequence). V lost 3 bases to trimming and J lost 6 bases, with 8 bases between them. The CDR3 bases are TGCAGTGCTAGGGCGGTGGCTGAAGCTTTCTTT. This sequence encodes CSARAVAEAFF.

This clonotype was recorded once. This chain joins TRBV20-1 and TRBJ1-6; weak D call: TRBD1 (6 bases). CDR3 length: 13 residues. Germline CDR1 is DFQATT and CDR2 is SNEGSKA (reference sequence). The V end lost 5 bases, the J end lost 7 bases, and 12 bases lay between the germline ends. The CDR3 sequence: CSAPGVGNSPLHF. The CDR3 region has the DNA TGCAGTGCTCCAGGGGTTGGGAATTCACCCCTCCACTTT.

The chain recombines TRBV27 with TRBJ1-2; D is unresolved. Germline assignment: CDR1 MNHEY and CDR2 SMNVEV (reference sequence). This CDR3 region has 13 residues. The V gene lost 3 bases and the J gene lost 2 bases, with 7 bases spanning the gap. Here the CDR3 reads CASSLVANYGYTF. Written as DNA, the CDR3 is TGTGCCAGCAGTTTGGTGGCAAACTATGGCTACACCTTC.

The V and J genes are TRBV7-3 and TRBJ2-3; no definite D call. V gave up 3 bases and J gave up 0 bases, with 10 bases separating them. CDR3 length equals 15 residues. CDR1 is SGHTA, CDR2 FQGTGA, per germline. This chain's CDR3 is CASSLEGVSTDTQYF. DNA for the CDR3: TGTGCCAGCAGCTTGGAAGGAGTTAGCACAGATACGCAGTATTTT.

This clonotype was seen more than once but under ten times. The V gene is TRBV19, the J gene TRBJ2-2; D may be TRBD1 (6 bases). In germline, CDR1 is LNHDA, CDR2 SQIVND (reference sequence). This CDR3 is 14 amino acids long. The V end was cut by 5 bases, the J end by 0 bases, with 7 bases between. The DNA for the CDR3 is TGTGCCAGTAGTCCAGGGGCGAACACCGGGGAGCTGTTTTTT. It specifies CASSPGANTGELFF.

This chain uses TRBV20-1 with TRBJ1-3; D is perhaps TRBD1 (5 bases). Germline lookup yields CDR1 DFQATT and CDR2 SNEGSKA (reference sequence). The CDR3 has 12 residues. Trimming took off 6 bases at V and 2 bases at J, with 8 bases between the two ends. The CDR3 spells CSAQGTGNTIYF. CDR3 in DNA: TGCAGTGCGCAGGGTACTGGAAACACCATATATTTT.

The J gene is TRBJ1-1, the V gene TRBV20-1; D gene unclear. With 5 bases removed from V and 7 bases from J, the gap between germline ends came to 20 bases. The CDR3 totals 14 residues. Germline V gene data show CDR1 as DFQATT and CDR2 as SNEGSKA (reference sequence). Here the CDR3 reads CSAANRLGGNEAFF. The CDR3 DNA follows: TGCAGTGCTGCTAACCGCCTGGGCGGGAATGAAGCTTTCTTT.

The chain employs TRBV20-1 and TRBJ2-2; 13 bases line up with TRBD2. The length of the CDR3 is 13 residues. Unmatched junction bases numbered 2, after V lost 6 bases and J lost 7 bases. Germline CDR1 and CDR2: DFQATT and SNEGSKA (reference sequence). In nucleotides, the CDR3 is TGCAGTGCCGGACTAGCGGGGGACGGGGAGCTGTTTTTT. Translation gives CSAGLAGDGELFF.

This clonotype was picked up one time. The gene calls are TRBV20-1 and TRBJ2-2, with 7 bases matching TRBD1. V lost 2 bases, J lost 3 bases, and 6 bases stayed unmatched. The CDR3 has 15 amino acids. Germline CDR1 is DFQATT and CDR2 is SNEGSKA (reference sequence). Here the CDR3 DNA reads TGCAGTGCTAGACCAGGAACAGGGGACACCGGGGAGCTGTTTTTT. This sequence encodes CSARPGTGDTGELFF.

The V call is TRBV5-4, the J call TRBJ2-7; 10 bases match TRBD1. Germline values: CDR1 SGHNT, CDR2 YYREEE (reference sequence). The CDR3 is 15 amino acids. With 1 base clipped from V and 3 bases from J, the junction kept 4 bases outside the gene matches. The CDR3 here is CASSLTGTGDYEQYF. In nucleotides, the CDR3 is TGTGCCAGCAGCTTGACCGGGACAGGGGACTACGAGCAGTACTTC.

The genes are TRBV10-3 and TRBJ1-1; D remains ambiguous. V was trimmed by 0 bases and J by 6 bases, leaving 14 bases between them. The CDR3 extends over 15 amino acids. Germline CDR1 ENHRY, CDR2 SYGVKD. CDR3: CAISESTIGGAEAFF. DNA for the CDR3: TGTGCCATCAGTGAGTCGACTATTGGAGGAGCTGAAGCTTTCTTT.

This rearrangement joins TRBV29-1 to TRBJ2-5; D is tentatively TRBD1 or TRBD2 (7 bases each). Germline loops: CDR1 SQVTM, CDR2 ANQGSEA. The CDR3 extends over 14 amino acids. V was trimmed by 7 bases and J by 3 bases, leaving 18 bases between them. The CDR3 DNA reads as TGCAGCGCTACTGGCCAGGGGGGGAAAGAGACCCAGTACTTC. This sequence encodes CSATGQGGKETQYF.

The chain combines TRBV12-3 or TRBV12-4 with TRBJ1-5; 7 nucleotides match TRBD1. After removal of 0 bases from V and 0 bases from J, the junction contained 5 bases not matched to a gene. CDR3 size: 17 residues. The chain's CDR3 is CASSLAGTVYSNQPQHF. The CDR3 DNA reads TGTGCCAGCAGTTTAGCTGGGACAGTTTATAGCAATCAGCCCCAGCATTTT.

V is TRBV30 and J is TRBJ1-2; unclear D gene. Germline loops: CDR1 GTSNPN, CDR2 SVGIG (reference sequence). The CDR3 consists of 15 residues. Between the trimmed V and J ends, which lost 2 bases and 1 base, there was a span of 14 bases. CDR3 coding DNA: TGTGCCTGGAGTCCCCTACTTGCTTATAACTATGGCTACACCTTC. It codes for CAWSPLLAYNYGYTF.

The chain couples TRBV29-1 to TRBJ2-5, with TRBD1 matching 10 bases. Looked up from germline, CDR1 is SQVTM and CDR2 is ANQGSEA. CDR3 length: 15 amino acids. Trimming took 0 bases from V and 12 from J; bases not matched to a gene: 13. Written as DNA, the CDR3 is TGCAGCGTTGAAGATTGGCAGGGACAGGGGCTTCGGGAGTACTTC. As protein: CSVEDWQGQGLREYF.

The sample holds one count of this clonotype. The CDR3 spells CASSLEVFGQGRNYGYTF. DNA of the CDR3: TGCGCCAGCAGCTTGGAGGTTTTTGGACAGGGACGTAACTATGGCTACACCTTC. This chain connects TRBV5-1 to TRBJ1-2, with 8 bases identical to TRBD1. Germline V gene sequence: CDR1 SGHRS, CDR2 YFSETQ. This CDR3 is 18 amino acids long. Trimming at V came to 0 bases and at J to 1 base, leaving 11 bases not matched to a gene. The entire variable domain, with the rest obtained from reference TRBV5-1 and TRBJ1-2, is as follows: KAGVTQTPRYLIKTRGQQVTLSCSPISGHRSVSWYQQTPGQGLQFLFEYFSETQRNKGNFPGRFSGRQFSNSRSEMNVSTLELGDSALYLCASSLEVFGQGRNYGYTFGSGTRLTVV.

The rearrangement links TRBV12-3 or TRBV12-4 to TRBJ2-7, with 9 bases identical to TRBD1. The CDR3 is 16 amino acids. J lost 2 bases, V lost 7 bases, and 12 bases had no gene match. The CDR3 nucleotides are TGTGCCAGCACCTCCGGGACAGGGAGGAGACCCTACGAGCAGTACTTC. This encodes CASTSGTGRRPYEQYF.

V is TRBV4-1 and J is TRBJ2-7; no reliable D call. The CDR3 runs 16 residues. Germline lookup yields CDR1 MGHRA and CDR2 YSYEKL. Trimming left V 0 bases short and J 0 bases short, with 12 bases between. In nucleotides, the CDR3 is TGCGCCAGCAGCCAAGATTTCGCGGCAAGCTCCTACGAGCAGTACTTC. Translating gives CASSQDFAASSYEQYF.

This chain links TRBV4-1 with TRBJ2-4; 7 bases align to TRBD2. The V gene end was trimmed by 3 bases and the J gene end by 3 bases; junction bases not matched to a gene: 26. There are 22 residues in the CDR3. The V gene's germline CDR1 is MGHRA and CDR2 YSYEKL. This chain's CDR3 is CASSQLVSWEGWEDYDKNIQYF. CDR3 DNA sequence: TGCGCCAGCAGCCAGTTGGTTTCGTGGGAGGGGTGGGAAGATTATGACAAAAACATTCAGTACTTC.